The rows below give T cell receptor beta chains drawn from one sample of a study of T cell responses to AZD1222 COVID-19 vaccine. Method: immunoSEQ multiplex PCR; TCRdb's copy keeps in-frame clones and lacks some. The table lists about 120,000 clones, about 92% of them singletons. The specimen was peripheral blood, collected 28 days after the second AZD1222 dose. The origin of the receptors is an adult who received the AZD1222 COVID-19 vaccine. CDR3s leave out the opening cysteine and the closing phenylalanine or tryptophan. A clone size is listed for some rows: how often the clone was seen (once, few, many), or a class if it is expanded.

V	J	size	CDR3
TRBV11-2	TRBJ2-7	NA	ASSHATTRYEQY
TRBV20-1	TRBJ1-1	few	SARLPTEAF
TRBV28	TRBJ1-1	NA	ASSLRGSQNTEAF
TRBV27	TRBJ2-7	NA	ATRGLGESSYEQY
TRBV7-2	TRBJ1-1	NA	ASSLPTGANTEAF
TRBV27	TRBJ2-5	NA	ASSLSRGGLETQY
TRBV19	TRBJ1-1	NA	ASSLGGLNTEAF
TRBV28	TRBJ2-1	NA	ASSLSRKTPGLAGGHYNEQF
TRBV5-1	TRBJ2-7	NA	ASSLDRTDDYEQY
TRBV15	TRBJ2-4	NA	ATSRENPGQLAKNIQY
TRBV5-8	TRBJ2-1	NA	ASSPGQSRAEQF
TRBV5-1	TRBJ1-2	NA	ASTNLSANYGYT
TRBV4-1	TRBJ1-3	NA	ASSQEPRGGNTIY
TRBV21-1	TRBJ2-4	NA	ASSPQWTGHLAKNIQY
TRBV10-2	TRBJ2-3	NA	ASSESGGADTQY
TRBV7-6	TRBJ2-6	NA	ASSLRAHSGANVLT
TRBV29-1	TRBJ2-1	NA	SVERTSGGNEQF
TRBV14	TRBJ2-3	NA	ASSQGYSDTQY
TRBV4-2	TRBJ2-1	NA	ASSQEGGTTYNEQF
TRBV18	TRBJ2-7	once	ASSPPGAGSTGEQY
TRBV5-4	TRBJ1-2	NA	ASSPRGGVNYGYT
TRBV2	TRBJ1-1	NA	ASEGDGTGLILNTEAF
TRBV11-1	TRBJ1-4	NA	ASSEGYREKLF
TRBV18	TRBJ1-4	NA	ASSPSGQGNEKLF
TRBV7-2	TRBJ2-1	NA	ASSSGTVVNEQF
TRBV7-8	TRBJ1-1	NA	ASSSTVSGTEAF
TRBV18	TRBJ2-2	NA	ASSPGLLDGELF
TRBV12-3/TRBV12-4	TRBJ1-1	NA	ASSLGTEAF
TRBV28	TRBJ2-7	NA	ASSYGSYEQY
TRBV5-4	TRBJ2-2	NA	ASSPGASGIANTGELF
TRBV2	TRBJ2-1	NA	ASSDVAGSSYNEQF
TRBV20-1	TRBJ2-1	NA	SASPLGTSGVGRYNEQF
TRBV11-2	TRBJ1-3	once	ASSRLGSTIY
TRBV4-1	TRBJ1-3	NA	ASSQEGTSGNTIY
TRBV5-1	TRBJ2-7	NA	ASFEREGNYEQY
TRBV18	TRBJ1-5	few	ASSRTGTGDQPQH
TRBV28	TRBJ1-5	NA	ASSTLRDQPQH
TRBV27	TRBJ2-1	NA	ASSFGPDNEQF
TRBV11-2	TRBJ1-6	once	ASSRGLQGGSPLH
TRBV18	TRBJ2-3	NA	ASSPLAGGTDTQY
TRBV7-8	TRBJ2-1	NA	ASSPTTGSNEQF
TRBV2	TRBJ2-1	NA	ASGTDNNEQF
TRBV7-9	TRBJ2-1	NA	ASSFAGSYNEQF
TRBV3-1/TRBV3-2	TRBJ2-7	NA	ASSQEAGGIYEQY
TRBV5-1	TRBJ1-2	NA	ASSLYQDYYT